The entry below describes one T cell receptor beta chain. Other nucleotide sequences in the sample specify the same CDR3. The CDR3 has 17 residues. J was trimmed by 2 bases and V by 0 bases; bases with no gene match: 5. CDR1 and CDR2 from the germline V gene are MGHRA and YSYEKL. Terminally differentiated effector memory CD45RA+ cells were left out of the naive CD8 fraction, which was CD45RO-negative and positively selected for CCR7. The repertoire was sequenced with immunoSEQ multiplex PCR; TCRdb's copy has only in-frame clones and lacks some. The table lists about 2 million clones, about 95% of them singletons, with 1.2% in the top ten. This sample is drawn from a study of shared clonotypes between healthy human individuals. About the study: Every donor yielded three CD4 naive, three CD4 memory, two CD8 naive and one CD8 memory plate.

The clonotype comes from a man aged 18 to 30 in good health. The chain has TRBV4-1 and TRBJ2-7; 12 bases line up with TRBD2. Sequencing was performed on naive CD8+ T cells sorted from blood. The CDR3 DNA is TGCGCCAGCAGCCAAGAGTCGCTAGCGGGAGGGGCCTACGAGCAGTACTTC. Translating gives CASSQESLAGGAYEQYF.